Following are 9 T cell receptor beta chains from one sample sequenced in a study of blood T cell repertoires in COVID-19. Produced via immunoSEQ multiplex PCR; TCRdb's table is partial and in-frame only. The sample lists some 270,000 clones, approximately 88% occurring once. Input material: PBMCs or T cells enriched from blood (not recorded which). These receptors were obtained from a woman aged 40 to 50 who had recovered from COVID-19.

The chain links TRBV5-4 to TRBJ1-1; 10 bases line up with TRBD1. The CDR3 spans 16 residues. Trimming removed 4 bases from V and 2 bases from J; junction bases left unmatched: 8. CDR1 is SGHNT, CDR2 YYREEE, per germline (reference sequence). CDR3 amino acids: CASSPRDRGHNTEAFF. The CDR3 bases are TGTGCCAGCAGCCCCCGGGACAGGGGCCATAACACTGAAGCTTTCTTT. The variable domain in full, completed from reference TRBV5-4 and TRBJ1-1, reads ETGVTQSPTHLIKTRGQQVTLRCSSQSGHNTVSWYQQALGQGPQFIFQYYREEENGRGNFPPRFSGLQFPNYSSELNVNALELDDSALYLCASSPRDRGHNTEAFFGQGTRLTVV.

The J gene is TRBJ2-2, the V gene TRBV7-2, with unresolved D. V was shortened by 3 bases and J by 2 bases, with 10 bases between the two germline ends. The CDR3 has 15 residues. Germline CDR1 reads SGHTA; CDR2 reads FQGNSA. Here the CDR3 DNA reads TGTGCCAGCAGCTTTGGAACGGGTAACACCGGGGAGCTGTTTTTT. As protein: CASSFGTGNTGELFF.

For the CDR3, the DNA is TGTGCCAGCAGGAACCCGGACAGGGGTTTTTATGGCTACACCTTC. Its protein is CASRNPDRGFYGYTF. This rearrangement joins TRBV5-4 to TRBJ1-2, with 9 bases that match TRBD1. The germline V gene encodes CDR1 SGHNT and CDR2 YYREEE (reference sequence). Trimming at V came to 5 bases and at J to 5 bases, leaving 10 bases not matched to a gene. CDR3 length equals 15 residues.

V gene TRBV3-1 (or the pseudogene TRBV3-2) combines with J gene TRBJ1-2; D is uncertain. Germline V lookup: CDR1 LGHDT, CDR2 YNNKEL (reference sequence). CDR3 length: 13 residues. Trimming pared 4 bases from V and 3 bases from J, leaving 9 bases between. The CDR3 loop is CASSRRQDYGYTF. The CDR3 nucleotides are TGTGCCAGCAGCCGTCGGCAGGACTATGGCTACACCTTC.

V and J are TRBV6-5 and TRBJ1-5; tentatively, D is TRBD1 (6 bases). Between the trimmed V and J ends, which lost 6 bases and 4 bases, there was a span of 10 bases. Germline V gene lookup returns CDR1 MNHEY and CDR2 SVGAGI. CDR3 length: 13 amino acids. CDR3 sequence: CASSRTENQPQHF. CDR3 DNA: TGTGCCAGCAGCAGGACAGAAAATCAGCCCCAGCATTTT.

This chain connects TRBV18 to TRBJ1-5; tentatively, D is TRBD1 (6 bases). V lost 3 bases, J lost 0 bases, and 12 bases lay in between. Germline V gene sequence: CDR1 KGHSH, CDR2 LQKENI. CDR3 length: 16 amino acids. The CDR3 sequence: CASSPVDSHSNQPQHF. The CDR3 DNA reads as TGTGCCAGCTCACCGGTGGACAGCCATAGCAATCAGCCCCAGCATTTT. The variable domain in full, completed from reference TRBV18 and TRBJ1-5, reads NAGVMQNPRHLVRRRGQEARLRCSPMKGHSHVYWYRQLPEEGLKFMVYLQKENIIDESGMPKERFSAEFPKEGPSILRIQQVVRGDSAAYFCASSPVDSHSNQPQHFGDGTRLSIL.

This clone was detected once. This chain joins TRBV10-3 and TRBJ1-6; D gene ambiguous. Germline-derived CDR1 and CDR2 are ENHRY and SYGVKD. CDR3 length: 14 amino acids. Trimming shortened V by 6 bases and J by 6 bases, and 12 bases separated the two germline ends. CDR3 coding DNA: TGTGCCATCAGCTATACAGAACTTAATTCACCCCTCCACTTT. Translation: CAISYTELNSPLHF.

This chain joins TRBV19 and TRBJ1-6; 7 positions agree with TRBD1. CDR3 length: 14 residues. V shed 4 bases and J 3 bases; nucleotides not matched to a gene: 0. CDR1 LNHDA and CDR2 SQIVND come from the germline V gene (reference sequence). Here the CDR3 reads CASSNRGYNSPLHF. For the CDR3, the DNA is TGTGCCAGTAGTAACAGGGGCTATAATTCACCCCTCCACTTT. Full variable domain (missing parts from reference TRBV19 and TRBJ1-6): DGGITQSPKYLFRKEGQNVTLSCEQNLNHDAMYWYRQDPGQGLRLIYYSQIVNDFQKGDIAEGYSVSREKKESFPLTVTSAQKNPTAFYLCASSNRGYNSPLHFGNGTRLTVT.

The V call is TRBV15, the J call TRBJ1-2, with D perhaps matching TRBD1 (6 bases). Per the germline V gene, CDR1 is LNHNV and CDR2 is YYDKDF (reference sequence). The germline V and J ends were trimmed by 0 bases and 12 bases, with 17 bases remaining between them. The CDR3 is 14 amino acids. This CDR3 reads CATSRDLTGKKNTF. The CDR3 DNA reads as TGTGCCACCAGCAGAGATTTAACAGGGAAGAAGAACACCTTC.